This T cell receptor (beta chain) was recovered during a study of T cells in Graves' hyperthyroidism and ophthalmopathy. Points from the study as a whole: Separating ophthalmopathy from stable hyperthyroidism was achieved by a 13 V-J model. The model forecast ophthalmopathy, anticipating it by a median around 6.9 months before onset.

This clonotype was detected many times. Its specificity is not known. RNA transcripts gave rise to amplified TCR beta CDR3 regions. TCR CDR3 regions were first amplified by RT-PCR with HTBI primers. TCRdb called the multiplex PCR reads again in MiXCR, with one record for every CDR3 protein. The sample contains over 350,000 distinct CDR3 sequences, over 13% of which appear only once. Each ophthalmopathy patient scored at least 3 on the Clinical Activity Score and at least 4 on NOSPECS grade, with duration under 3 months. Source material: blood. This TCR came from a man in his fifties with Graves' ophthalmopathy.

As DNA, the CDR3 is TGCAGCGTTGCGGCTAGTAGCACAGATACGCAGTATTTT. This gives the protein CSVAASSTDTQYF. The chain links TRBV29-1 to TRBJ2-3; D uncertain. The germline gives CDR1 SQVTM, CDR2 ANQGSEA. Trimming shortened V by 4 bases and J by 0 bases, and 8 bases separated the two germline ends. The CDR3 has 13 amino acids.